A selection of T cell receptor beta chains follows, all from one sample in a study of T cell repertoires in cytomegalovirus infection. TCRdb re-called the reads through MiXCR, storing one row per CDR3 protein. The data contain around 140,000 distinct CDR3 sequences, 5.5% to 7% of them singletons. The source material was PBMCs. These receptors all stem from a human donor in good health (CMV status not recorded). Some clones in this sample may be carry-over from other donors' samples. The CDR3 runs from the conserved cysteine through the conserved F or W. The D gene is left open where the match is weak. Clone size, where shown, is once, few, many, or a class for clones that have expanded.

NA	TRBD1	TRBV18	TRBJ1-2	CASSPETGGLNYGGYTF	TGTGCCAGCTCACCCGAGACAGGGGGCCTCAACTATGGCGGCTACACCTTC
NA	TRBD1	TRBV12-3/TRBV12-4	TRBJ2-1	CASSFGDRGRWNEQFF	TGTGCCAGCAGTTTCGGGGACAGGGGGCGGTGGAATGAGCAGTTCTTC
many	NA	TRBV7-9	TRBJ2-4	CASSLAWGQLAKNIQYF	TGTGCCAGCAGCTTAGCGTGGGGGCAGCTAGCCAAAAACATTCAGTACTTC
many	NA	TRBV7-9	TRBJ2-3	CASSPSRRRKGTDTQYF	TGTGCCAGCAGCCCCTCGAGGAGGCGGAAAGGAACAGATACGCAGTATTTT
many	TRBD1	TRBV6-1	TRBJ2-7	CAGGDRVDEQYF	TGTGCCGGGGGGGACAGGGTGGACGAGCAGTACTTC
NA	NA	TRBV12-3/TRBV12-4	TRBJ1-6	CASSPGQNSPLHF	TGTGCCAGCTCTCCGGGCCAAAATTCACCCCTCCACTTT
many	NA	TRBV7-2	TRBJ2-7	CASSPTGSFYEQYF	TGTGCCAGCAGTCCGACAGGCTCTTTCTACGAGCAGTACTTC
NA	NA	TRBV7-4	TRBJ2-5	CASSLAGTSFETQYF	TGTGCCAGCAGCTTAGCGGGGACCTCGTTTGAGACCCAGTACTTC
few	NA	TRBV20-1	TRBJ2-3	CSAIVLVETDTQYF	TGCAGTGCTATTGTCCTGGTAGAGACAGATACGCAGTATTTT
NA	TRBD1	TRBV27	TRBJ1-2	CASSFWGQGNYGYTF	TGTGCCAGCAGTTTTTGGGGACAGGGTAACTATGGCTACACCTTC
many	TRBD2	TRBV7-9	TRBJ2-1	CASSYGLGNEQFF	TGTGCCAGCAGCTACGGACTAGGAAATGAGCAGTTCTTC
few	NA	TRBV4-3	TRBJ1-3	CASSQSPDPDSGNTIYF	TGCGCCAGCAGCCAGAGTCCAGATCCCGACTCTGGAAACACCATATATTTT
NA	NA	TRBV2	TRBJ1-1	CASRRLGNTEAFF	TGTGCCAGCAGGAGGTTAGGTAACACTGAAGCTTTCTTT
many	TRBD2	TRBV7-2	TRBJ2-1	CASSSHRLAGEGEQFF	TGTGCCAGCAGCTCCCACAGACTAGCGGGGGAGGGGGAGCAGTTCTTC
many	NA	TRBV7-2	TRBJ2-5	CASSLAPNQETQYF	TGTGCCAGCAGCTTAGCGCCCAATCAAGAGACCCAGTACTTC
few	TRBD1	TRBV28	TRBJ1-1	CASRSTGAVEGAKAFF	TGTGCCAGCAGGTCGACAGGGGCGGTGGAGGGGGCCAAAGCTTTCTTT
NA	NA	TRBV3-1	TRBJ2-7	CASSMAPLATYYEQYF	TGTGCCAGCAGCATGGCACCGCTAGCCACCTACTACGAGCAGTACTTC
NA	NA	TRBV20-1	TRBJ1-2	CSASVGSYGYTF	TGCAGTGCTAGCGTAGGCAGCTATGGCTACACCTTC
many	TRBD1	TRBV14	TRBJ1-4	CASSRRTGPYEKLFF	TGTGCCAGCAGCCGGAGGACAGGCCCTTACGAAAAACTGTTTTTT
few	NA	TRBV29-1	TRBJ2-5	CSVGVGGKTQYF	TGCAGCGTTGGGGTTGGGGGGAAGACCCAGTACTTC
NA	NA	TRBV5-1	TRBJ1-1	CASSLGTRERTEAFF	TGCGCCAGCAGCTTGGGGACACGGGAGCGCACTGAAGCTTTCTTT
many	TRBD2	TRBV9	TRBJ2-3	CASSVQAGGFTDTQYF	TGTGCCAGCAGCGTACAAGCGGGGGGGTTCACAGATACGCAGTATTTT
many	TRBD1	TRBV7-2	TRBJ1-2	CASSLAPGQGAYGYTF	TGTGCCAGCAGCTTAGCCCCGGGACAGGGGGCCTATGGCTACACCTTC
many	NA	TRBV7-2	TRBJ1-1	CASSLAGSPNTEAFF	TGTGCCAGCAGCTTAGCGGGGAGCCCGAACACTGAAGCTTTCTTT
many	NA	TRBV5-1	TRBJ1-4	CASSLDGVVNEKLFF	TGCGCCAGCAGCTTGGATGGAGTCGTTAATGAAAAACTGTTTTTT
NA	NA	TRBV6-2/TRBV6-3	TRBJ1-1	CASSTGFWNPKNTEAFF	TGTGCCAGCAGCACGGGCTTCTGGAACCCCAAGAACACTGAAGCTTTCTTT
NA	NA	TRBV7-2	TRBJ2-5	CASSLGTDADF	TGTGCCAGCAGCTTAGGTACAGACGCCGACTTC
few	TRBD1	TRBV2	TRBJ2-1	CASSHGDRVDEQFF	TGTGCCAGCAGTCATGGGGACAGGGTGGATGAGCAGTTCTTC
few	NA	TRBV20-1	TRBJ2-1	CSARQPGPGANEQFF	TGCAGTGCTAGACAACCCGGGCCAGGCGCGAATGAGCAGTTCTTC
many	TRBD1	TRBV4-1	TRBJ2-7	CASSQDLRQGVPQYF	TGCGCCAGCAGCCAAGATTTGAGACAGGGGGTTCCGCAGTACTTC
NA	NA	TRBV24-1	TRBJ1-1	CATAGQGAKGTEAFF	TGTGCCACCGCGGGCCAAGGGGCGAAGGGCACTGAAGCTTTCTTT
NA	NA	TRBV14	TRBJ1-6	CASSQDRGNSYNSPLHF	TGTGCCAGCAGCCAAGATCGGGGAAACTCCTATAATTCACCCCTCCACTTT
NA	TRBD2	TRBV19	TRBJ2-3	CASRPGTSGGDTQYF	TGTGCCAGTAGGCCCGGGACTAGCGGGGGGGATACGCAGTATTTT